The 23 T cell receptor beta chains in this list originate from one sample, sequenced in a study of T cells after yellow fever vaccination. In TCRdb, the 5' RACE reads were re-called with MiXCR into one record per CDR3 protein. This table has a few hundred thousand distinct CDR3 sequences, roughly 8% appearing once. This material consisted of PBMCs, taken more than 35 days after the first yellow fever vaccination. These receptors originate from a young man who received the YFV17D yellow fever vaccine.

The chain employs TRBV7-3 and TRBJ1-1; perhaps TRBD1 as D (5 bases). Germline CDR1 is SGHTA and CDR2 is FQGTGA. The CDR3 spans 14 residues. Trimming took 0 bases from V and 4 from J, leaving 9 bases between them. CDR3 in amino acids: CASSLTTGPTEAFF. CDR3 sequence (DNA): TGTGCCAGCAGCTTAACCACGGGGCCCACTGAAGCTTTCTTT.

This clonotype was seen ten or more times. J is TRBJ2-4 and V is TRBV4-1; D is perhaps TRBD2 (6 bases). Trimming stripped 0 bases from V and 7 bases from J, with 7 bases between. This CDR3 is 13 amino acids long. CDR1 is MGHRA and CDR2 is YSYEKL in the germline V gene. The CDR3 reads CASSQDGGNIQYF. The CDR3 coding sequence is TGCGCCAGCAGCCAAGATGGGGGGAACATTCAGTACTTC.

The rearrangement uses TRBV20-1 and TRBJ1-5, with D hard to call. Germline CDR1 reads DFQATT; CDR2 reads SNEGSKA (reference sequence). V was shortened by 3 bases and J by 2 bases, with 14 bases between the two germline ends. This CDR3 is built from 15 residues. In nucleotides, the CDR3 is TGCAGTGCTAGTGCGGGCGGACGCCGCAATCAGCCCCAGCATTTT. Its translation is CSASAGGRRNQPQHF.

This clonotype was observed a handful of times. The chain employs TRBV12-3 or TRBV12-4 and TRBJ2-7; D is tentatively TRBD1 or TRBD2 (6 bases each). The CDR3 has 12 residues. V lost 3 bases and J 13 bases, leaving 16 bases between the germline ends. The CDR3 is CASSLGGRETYV. As DNA, the CDR3 is TGTGCCAGCAGTTTGGGGGGCAGAGAAACTTACGTC.

This clonotype was counted between two and nine times. The V and J genes are TRBV15 and TRBJ2-5; 9 bases map to TRBD2. J lost 3 bases, V lost 5 bases, and 4 bases had no gene match. The CDR3 length is 14 residues. The V gene's germline CDR1 is LNHNV and CDR2 YYDKDF (reference sequence). CDR3 loop: CATSGLAGEETQYF. The CDR3 DNA reads as TGTGCCACCAGCGGCTTAGCGGGGGAAGAGACCCAGTACTTC.

There are a few counts of this clonotype. This chain joins TRBV12-3 or TRBV12-4 and TRBJ1-2; D is unclear. The CDR3 loop spans 14 amino acids. V gave up 6 bases and J gave up 1 base, with 12 bases separating them. The CDR3, as DNA: TGTGCCAGCAGAGCGGGTTCCCATAACTATGGCTACACCTTC. Amino acids: CASRAGSHNYGYTF.

This clonotype was seen a few times. V is TRBV4-3 and J is TRBJ2-3; no firm D call. Trimming took 0 bases from V and 0 from J, leaving 19 bases between them. CDR1 is LGHNA and CDR2 is YSLEER in the germline V gene. This CDR3 is 19 amino acids long. This CDR3 reads CASSQEWVNRPESTDTQYF. CDR3 nucleotide sequence: TGCGCCAGCAGCCAAGAATGGGTCAACCGGCCGGAGAGCACAGATACGCAGTATTTT.

J is TRBJ1-6 and V is TRBV9; D call uncertain. Trimming pared 0 bases from V and 4 bases from J, leaving 8 bases between. Germline loops: CDR1 SGDLS, CDR2 YYNGEE. CDR3 length: 15 amino acids. In DNA, the CDR3 is TGTGCCAGCAGCGTAGGTGAGAGGTATAATTCACCCCTCCACTTT. It codes for CASSVGERYNSPLHF.

The V call is TRBV5-1, the J call TRBJ1-2, with 9 bases lining up with TRBD1. CDR3 length equals 17 residues. Germline values: CDR1 SGHRS, CDR2 YFSETQ. Trimming at V came to 0 bases and at J to 0 bases, leaving 6 bases not matched to a gene. The CDR3 nucleotides read TGCGCCAGCAGCTTGGAGGGACAGGGTCCGGCTAACTATGGCTACACCTTC. Translation gives CASSLEGQGPANYGYTF. The variable domain in full, completed from reference TRBV5-1 and TRBJ1-2, reads KAGVTQTPRYLIKTRGQQVTLSCSPISGHRSVSWYQQTPGQGLQFLFEYFSETQRNKGNFPGRFSGRQFSNSRSEMNVSTLELGDSALYLCASSLEGQGPANYGYTFGSGTRLTVV.

The table lists this clonotype with a few counts. The CDR3 nucleotides are TGCGCCAGCAGCCAAGATCCCCCTCCCCGCGGGTGGGACAATGAGCAGTTCTTC. As protein: CASSQDPPPRGWDNEQFF. The V and J genes are TRBV4-3 and TRBJ2-1; a weak D match, TRBD2 (5 bases). Germline CDR1 and CDR2: LGHNA and YSLEER. V lost 0 bases, J lost 5 bases, and 20 bases lay in between. The CDR3 totals 18 residues.

This clonotype came up a few times. V is TRBV6-2 or TRBV6-3 and J is TRBJ2-3; 7 bases match TRBD1. CDR1 and CDR2 (germline): MNHEY, SVGEGT. V lost 2 bases to trimming and J lost 1 base; unmatched junction nucleotides: 3. This CDR3 is built from 15 residues. For the CDR3, the DNA is TGTGCCAGCAGTTACGATACAGGGGGCACAGATACGCAGTATTTT. It codes for CASSYDTGGTDTQYF.

This clonotype turned up a few times. CDR3 coding DNA: TGTGCCAGCAGTGTGGGGGGGATGTTACATCAGCCCCAGCATTTT. It specifies CASSVGGMLHQPQHF. The J gene is TRBJ1-5, the V gene TRBV2; D may be TRBD1 (5 bases). The CDR3 has 15 amino acids. V was trimmed by 4 bases and J by 5 bases, leaving 15 bases between them. Germline values: CDR1 SNHLY, CDR2 FYNNEI.

This clonotype was seen a few times. The V gene is TRBV7-2, the J gene TRBJ1-4; no clear D gene. This CDR3 has 12 residues. From germline, CDR1 is SGHTA and CDR2 FQGNSA. V was shortened by 4 bases and J by 7 bases, with 7 bases between the two germline ends. In DNA form, the CDR3 reads TGTGCCAGCAGCTCCAACCCTGAAAAACTGTTTTTT. Translated: CASSSNPEKLFF. Supplemented by reference TRBV7-2 and TRBJ1-4, the full variable domain reads GAGVSQSPSNKVTEKGKDVELRCDPISGHTALYWYRQSLGQGLEFLIYFQGNSAPDKSGLPSDRFSAERTGGSVSTLTIQRTQQEDSAVYLCASSSNPEKLFFGSGTQLSVL.

This clonotype was seen a handful of times. The chain carries TRBV5-1 and TRBJ1-2, with D hard to call. Germline CDR1 SGHRS, CDR2 YFSETQ. The CDR3 is 15 amino acids. V dropped 4 bases and J dropped 8 bases, with 21 bases sitting between them. CDR3 DNA: TGCGCCAGCAGCCCGGGAGTCCCCCCGGTTTCAGGCTACACCTTC. This gives the protein CASSPGVPPVSGYTF.

The rearrangement links TRBV7-2 to TRBJ1-5; the D gene is possibly TRBD1 (6 bases). Germline V gene lookup returns CDR1 SGHTA and CDR2 FQGNSA. Deletions cut 5 bases from V and 7 bases from J, with 18 bases between. The CDR3 covers 15 residues. CDR3 coding DNA: TGTGCCAGCAGCCTCCGAGGGGGGCGCGGGCAGCCCCAGCATTTT. Amino acid sequence: CASSLRGGRGQPQHF. Looking up the rest from reference TRBV7-2 and TRBJ1-5 gives the full variable domain: GAGVSQSPSNKVTEKGKDVELRCDPISGHTALYWYRQSLGQGLEFLIYFQGNSAPDKSGLPSDRFSAERTGGSVSTLTIQRTQQEDSAVYLCASSLRGGRGQPQHFGDGTRLSIL.

This clonotype was seen only a few times. The V and J genes are TRBV4-1 and TRBJ1-1; D unclear. Per the germline V gene, CDR1 is MGHRA and CDR2 is YSYEKL. V was shortened by 1 base and J by 0 bases, with 15 bases between the two germline ends. The CDR3 contains 17 residues. CDR3 residues: CASSQVGRRFLNTEAFF. The CDR3 DNA reads as TGCGCCAGCAGCCAAGTCGGCAGGCGGTTCCTGAACACTGAAGCTTTCTTT.

This clonotype was picked up a small number of times. The chain combines TRBV7-2 with TRBJ1-5; TRBD1 might be the D (6 bases). This CDR3 spans 14 amino acids. Germline CDR1 and CDR2: SGHTA and FQGNSA. V was shortened by 4 bases and J by 4 bases, with 11 bases between the two germline ends. The CDR3 DNA reads as TGTGCCAGCAGCTCCCAGGGGTGGAATCAGCCCCAGCATTTT. Encoded protein: CASSSQGWNQPQHF.

The CDR3 sequence: CASSPTREGLYYGYTF. The CDR3 nucleotides are TGTGCCAGCAGTCCGACCCGGGAGGGGCTATACTATGGCTACACCTTC. The chain is built from TRBV27 and TRBJ1-2, with D maybe TRBD1 (5 bases). Between the trimmed V and J ends, which lost 5 bases and 3 bases, there was a span of 19 bases. Germline V lookup: CDR1 MNHEY, CDR2 SMNVEV (reference sequence). CDR3 length: 16 amino acids.

J is TRBJ2-1 and V is TRBV20-1; D gene uncertain. Germline V gene data show CDR1 as DFQATT and CDR2 as SNEGSKA (reference sequence). This CDR3 has 15 amino acids. V lost 0 bases to trimming and J lost 9 bases, with 18 bases between them. CDR3 sequence: CSARDQLITATEQFF. In DNA form, the CDR3 reads TGCAGTGCTAGAGACCAACTAATAACGGCGACTGAGCAGTTCTTC.

There are a few counts of this clonotype. The chain links TRBV15 to TRBJ2-5; D is undetermined. The V end lost 5 bases, the J end lost 2 bases, and 9 bases lay between the germline ends. Germline V gene lookup returns CDR1 LNHNV and CDR2 YYDKDF (reference sequence). The CDR3 extends over 13 amino acids. The CDR3: CATSLIGQETQYF. The CDR3 DNA follows: TGTGCCACCAGCCTAATAGGACAAGAGACCCAGTACTTC.

The chain is built from TRBV9 and TRBJ1-1; D is perhaps TRBD1 (6 bases). CDR1 SGDLS and CDR2 YYNGEE come from the germline V gene. V dropped 7 bases and J dropped 2 bases, with 15 bases sitting between them. CDR3 length: 14 residues. The DNA for the CDR3 is TGTGCCAGCCAACCGTACAGGGAAAACACTGAAGCTTTCTTT. This gives the protein CASQPYRENTEAFF.

This chain joins TRBV9 and TRBJ2-5; a weak D match, TRBD2 (5 bases). Trimming shortened V by 4 bases and J by 3 bases, and 10 bases separated the two germline ends. The CDR3 has 13 amino acids. Germline V gene sequence: CDR1 SGDLS, CDR2 YYNGEE. The CDR3 sequence: CASSMGAEETQYF. CDR3 DNA sequence: TGTGCCAGCAGCATGGGAGCGGAAGAGACCCAGTACTTC.

This clonotype was seen only a few times. The rearrangement uses TRBV7-2 and TRBJ1-4, with D unresolved. The CDR3 consists of 16 residues. V gave up 2 bases and J gave up 0 bases, with 10 bases separating them. Germline V gene data show CDR1 as SGHTA and CDR2 as FQGNSA. The CDR3 spells CASSLKRAATNEKLFF. The CDR3 nucleotides read TGTGCCAGCAGCTTAAAAAGGGCTGCAACTAATGAAAAACTGTTTTTT.